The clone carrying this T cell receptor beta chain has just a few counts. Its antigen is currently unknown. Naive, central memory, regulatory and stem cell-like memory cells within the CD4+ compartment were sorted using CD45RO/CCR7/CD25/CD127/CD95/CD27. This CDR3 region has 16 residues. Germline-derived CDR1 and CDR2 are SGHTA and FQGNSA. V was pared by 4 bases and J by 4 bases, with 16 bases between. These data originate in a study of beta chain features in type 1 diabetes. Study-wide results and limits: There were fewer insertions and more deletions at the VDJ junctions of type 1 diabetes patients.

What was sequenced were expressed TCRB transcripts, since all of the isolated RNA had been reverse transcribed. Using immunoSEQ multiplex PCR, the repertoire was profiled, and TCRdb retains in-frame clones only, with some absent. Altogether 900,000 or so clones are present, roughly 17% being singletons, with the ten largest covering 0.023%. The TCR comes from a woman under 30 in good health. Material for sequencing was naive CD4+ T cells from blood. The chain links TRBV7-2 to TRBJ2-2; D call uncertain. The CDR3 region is CASSYATPLVTGELFF. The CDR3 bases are TGTGCCAGCAGCTATGCTACCCCCCTGGTCACCGGGGAGCTGTTTTTT.